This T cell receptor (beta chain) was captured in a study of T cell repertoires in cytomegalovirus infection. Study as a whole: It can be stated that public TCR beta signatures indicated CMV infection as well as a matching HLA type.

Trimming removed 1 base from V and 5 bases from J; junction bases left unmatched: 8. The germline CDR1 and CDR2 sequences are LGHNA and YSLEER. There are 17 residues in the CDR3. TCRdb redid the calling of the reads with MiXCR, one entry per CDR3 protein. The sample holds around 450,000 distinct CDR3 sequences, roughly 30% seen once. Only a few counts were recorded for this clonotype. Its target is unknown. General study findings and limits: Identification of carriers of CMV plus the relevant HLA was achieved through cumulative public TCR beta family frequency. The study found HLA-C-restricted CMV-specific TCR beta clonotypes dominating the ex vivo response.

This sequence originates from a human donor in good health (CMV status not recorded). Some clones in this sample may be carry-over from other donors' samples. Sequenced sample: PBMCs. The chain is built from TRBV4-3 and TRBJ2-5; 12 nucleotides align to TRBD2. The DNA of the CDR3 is TGCGCCAGCAGCCAAGCTAGCGGGGGGGCCTTGCTGGAGACCCAGTACTTC. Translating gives CASSQASGGALLETQYF.